The present T cell receptor (beta chain) was sequenced within a study of T cells in localized non-small cell lung cancer. General study findings and limits: Those with higher blood T cell density had longer overall survival.

Trimming took 3 bases from V and 0 from J, leaving 12 bases between them. Germline values: CDR1 SGHNT, CDR2 YENEEA. This CDR3 is 15 amino acids long. Profiling relied on immunoSEQ multiplex PCR, and the TCRdb table lists in-frame clones only, not all of them. Seen here are approximately 11,000 clones, around 45% observed once, and the top ten hold under 5%. This clone was counted a few times. The antigen is undetermined. This specimen was lymph node tissue, taken before any cancer treatment. This TCR was sampled from a woman aged 35 to 75 with stage II squamous cell lung carcinoma. The chain couples TRBV11-3 to TRBJ2-7, with D uncertain. This chain's CDR3 is CASSLQAMSSYEQYF. Here the CDR3 DNA reads TGTGCCAGCAGCTTGCAAGCCATGAGCTCCTACGAGCAGTACTTC.